The T cell receptor (beta chain) described here comes from a study of memory CD4+ T cells and cytomegalovirus serostatus. For the study at large: Donors were healthy Belgian adults, 9 CMV seropositive and under 30 seronegative. Study outcomes and limitations: Suggested: most of the CMV-linked TCR signature lies in CD4+ memory cells.

Of note for this clone: Antigen: not known.

In the original processing: Out-of-frame sequences were removed, leaving around 2.2 million distinct TCRbeta sequences. Measured with immunoSEQ multiplex PCR; TCRdb has only the in-frame clones, and not every one. The V and J calls and clone size were taken over from that table, and D and trimming were inferred from the DNA. The sample records some 30,000 clones, about 76% being singletons. This CDR3 has 13 amino acids. Germline V lookup: CDR1 MNHNS, CDR2 SASEGT. The V gene end was trimmed by 6 bases and the J gene end by 6 bases; junction bases not matched to a gene: 4. The sort gate was single viable CD3+CD4+CD8-CD45RO+ cells for memory CD4+ T cells. CMV serostatus came from serum IgG against pp150, pp28, p38, p52.

This sequence joins TRBV6-1 and TRBJ2-2, with 7 bases fitting TRBD2. The sequencing input was memory CD4+ T cells from blood. The sequence derives from an adult in good health and CMV-seronegative. Some clones in this sample may be carry-over from other donors' samples. CDR3 DNA sequence: TGTGCCAGCAGGGCGGGAGTTGCCGGGGAGCTGTTTTTT. Its protein product is CASRAGVAGELFF.